The sequence of this T cell receptor (beta chain) was determined in a study of T-cell memory formation after mild COVID-19. Study-wide findings and caveats: Memory cells collected pre-infection included some clones that later responded, suggesting cross-reactive memory joined.

This clonotype was detected ten times or more. Its antigen remains unidentified. Each CDR3 protein gets one entry after TCRdb re-called the 5' RACE reads with MiXCR. The repertoire holds about 350,000 distinct CDR3 sequences, with about an eighth as singletons. Trimming shortened V by 0 bases and J by 1 base, and 7 bases separated the two germline ends. Germline V gene sequence: CDR1 SGHRS, CDR2 YFSETQ. The CDR3 length is 14 residues. The material sequenced was PBMCs or a T cell subset sorted from them (not recorded which). The sequence was obtained from a man aged 18-30 years who had mild COVID-19 (a few samples of this study predate the infection). Cell type and time point are not known. V and J are TRBV5-1 and TRBJ2-5, with D possibly TRBD1 on 5 matching bases. The CDR3 bases are TGCGCCAGCAGCTTGGGACAGTCCCAAGAGACCCAGTACTTC. Protein sequence: CASSLGQSQETQYF.